This T cell receptor beta chain derives from a study of cytomegalovirus exposure and HLA in healthy donors (dated by TCRdb to 2017 to 2019). About the investigation overall: In an earlier analysis of under 600 of the donors, 250 to 350 Gb of sequence data and approximately 100 million unique TCR beta sequences from 150 million to 200 million T cells were reported. Approximately 310 gigabases of sequencing data and tens of millions of unique TCR sequences were included in an early release covering about 620 HLA-typed donors. Among the roughly 400 genotyped donors, around 79% belonged to the genetic ancestry cluster associated with self-reported Caucasian donors. The aim of the study was to test whether cataloging public T cell receptors could identify signatures of past pathogen exposure. The study profiled the T cell repertoires of fewer than 850 subjects by immunosequencing and related them to cytomegalovirus serostatus. Along with the roughly 670-subject first cohort, a separate validation cohort of around 110 different subjects was used. To predict cytomegalovirus infection status, the study combined high-throughput TCR immunosequencing, statistical association of individual TCRs with disease status, and machine learning. In a later analysis, previously published TCR beta repertoires from fewer than 750 donors were re-analyzed and high-resolution HLA genotyping was added so that TCR occurrence patterns could be studied. Rather than drawing on any new phenotypic data, the later analysis identified candidate immune exposures from TCR beta sequences and the way those sequences occurred across donors. An earlier analysis of roughly 580 of the donors used high-throughput TCR beta sequencing to judge whether each TCR beta V gene segment behaved as functional or pseudogenic. Donor age, sex, ethnicity and CMV serostatus were compiled together with the repertoire data. In a later genetic analysis, genome-wide SNP genotypes for about three fifths of the 666 donors were used, and that subset was treated as a discovery cohort. All discovery cohort repertoires had been generated on a single sequencing platform. HLA typing covered class I and class II loci at four-digit resolution. The number of donors typed differed by locus, with roughly 620-640 for A, B, C, DRB1 and DQB1, 522 for DQA1, 600 to 610 for DPA1, and around 450 for DPB1. Five DR-DQ haplotypes were handled as single units for association and clustering, since linkage in the cohort was strong. On average, approximately 250,000 unique TCR beta nucleotide sequences were sequenced per donor among several hundred genotyped donors of the cohort, with 15% to 20% of those sequences being non-productive.

CDR1 and CDR2 are drawn from the germline V gene: MNHEY, SVGAGI. V is cut by 5 bases and J by 7 bases, and the space between the germline ends is 14 bases. The CDR3 holds 13 amino acids from the cysteine to the phenylalanine. CDR3 DNA is the only sequence kept; it has 39 bases, read in frame from the first base. The cohort comprised 670 or so healthy bone marrow donors. At the time of sampling, all cohort members were nominally healthy, though unrecorded immune exposures were likely present. CMV serostatus was recorded as positive for about 310 and negative for about 55% of the roughly 670 cohort members, whereas no CMV serostatus was recorded for the donor in question. A peripheral blood sample was collected from each donor, and TCR beta sequencing was performed on peripheral blood mononuclear cells. Genomic DNA extraction from the blood cell samples was performed with the Qiagen DNeasy Blood Extraction Kit.

Of note for this clone: The antigen this receptor binds is unknown. No much larger clonotype is one base removed from it; base qualities were not supplied.

The investigation overall reported the following: Roughly uniform sequencing depth across donors was assumed in presence/absence analyses, although this assumption may not hold. Most CMV-associated TCR beta chains appeared to be HLA-restricted in a later analysis, and the HLA associations seemed to be driven largely by CMV exposure. Immune exposure information for the cohort was limited to CMV serostatus. In a later analysis, TCR association rates were found to vary across HLA loci, with the most associated TCRs seen for DRB1 alleles and the fewest for HLA-C alleles. In a later genetic analysis, fewer N-insertions in productive TCRs were reported among donors in an Asian-associated ancestry cluster than the approximately 630-donor mean. A further reported finding was that TCR beta sequences accurately predicted the HLA-A and HLA-B alleles for most subjects in the first cohort. The earlier analysis of 450 to 700 of the donors excluded approximately 15 rarely observed V segments, including chromosome 9 orphons, because counts were too low. A group of highly shared sequence variants was considered likely to be a technical artifact of the sequencing pipeline. The study listed around 160 TCR beta chains as associated with cytomegalovirus. Some IMGT-functional V segments, including TRBV6-2 and TRBV6-3, could not be distinguished by the 87-base-pair reads and were therefore excluded. In vitro tests confirmed that three of the cytomegalovirus-associated TCR beta chains recognize cytomegalovirus antigens. The classifier was reported to diagnose cytomegalovirus status with high specificity and sensitivity in both the original and validation cohorts. V-gene and J-gene trimming of TCR beta chains was associated with a missense DCLRE1C variant in a later genetic analysis, and the association was replicated in an independent cohort. An earlier analysis of some 590 of the donors showed that most TCR beta V segments appeared in productive rearrangements either about 87% or about 30% of the time, which broadly matched IMGT annotations. In a later analysis, HLA-associated TCR beta chains showed more clonal expansion and lower generation probabilities than non-associated chains that were equally common. The authors suggested that the approach could potentially be extended to other disease states and immunological phenotypes. Most TCR sequences were seen in very few donors, while some public TCRs were found in many individuals. Specific HLA alleles were associated with 15,000 to 20,000 TCR beta sequences at a false discovery rate of 0.05 in a later analysis. The cohort was sequenced for TCR beta chains only, and without alpha or paired-chain data the features that could be detected were limited. In a later analysis, several top co-occurrence clusters were reported to appear linked to parvovirus B19, influenza, CMV and Epstein-Barr virus. Assigning TCR associations to individual alleles was difficult when HLA alleles, especially DR and DQ, strongly co-occurred. Because HLA typing was missing for some donors at each locus, association tests included only the typed subset. Linkage disequilibrium might explain the correlated functional status among segregating V segments, but an unknown experimental factor could not be ruled out.

The library was generated by the immunoSEQ multiplex PCR assay. For the multiplex PCR, a mixture combining 60 forward primers for TCR Vbeta segments and 13 reverse primers for TCR Jbeta segments was used. The CDR3 region of rearranged TCR beta genes was amplified from genomic DNA with a multiplex PCR assay. On the Illumina HiSeq System, the amplified TCR beta libraries were sequenced as 87-base-pair reads. The study's own analysis went as follows. A later analysis tallied roughly 76 million unique TCR beta chains across the approximately 670 repertoires, and around 10 million of those chains were shared by two or more donors. Raw reads were error-corrected and collapsed into unique sequences by a nearest-neighbor algorithm in which closely related sequences were merged to remove PCR and sequencing errors. V, D and J gene segments were assigned by aligning CDR3 sequences to IMGT reference sequences. For a sequence to be retained, at least a six-nucleotide match to both a V gene segment and a J gene segment was required. Rearrangements were classified as productive when the CDR3 lacked stop codons and remained in frame with V and J, and all other rearrangements were classified as non-productive. Following IMGT convention, CDR3 was defined as the stretch from the second conserved V-encoded cysteine to the conserved J-encoded phenylalanine. The earlier analysis of 550 to 650 of the donors excluded any sequence lacking an unambiguous match to a single V gene segment. An earlier analysis of 500 to 700 of the donors classified V segments as functional when productive rearrangements were above 56.7% and as segregating when the standard deviation between donors was above 5%. A statistical classification framework was built to diagnose cytomegalovirus status from the catalog of TCR beta chain sequences. In a later analysis, V and J genes were assigned by comparing TCR nucleotide sequences against IMGT/GENE-DB human TR gene sequences. The TCRdist pipeline was used in a later analysis to assign CDR3 sequences and most-parsimonious VDJ recombination scenarios. In a later analysis, each TCR beta chain was defined by its CDR3 amino acid sequence together with its V-gene family, and reads lacking a unique V-gene family were excluded. A later analysis removed 550 to 700 highly shared, low-generation-probability nucleotide sequences to deal with suspected cross-contamination and a sequencing artifact. A later analysis calculated a clonal expansion index for each public chain from normalized within-repertoire ranks of inferred template counts. Generation probabilities in a later analysis came from a VDJ recombination model fitted to out-of-frame rearrangements, and those results were checked against IGoR. In a later analysis, TCR-TCR, TCR-HLA and TCR-CMV co-occurrence was scored with hypergeometric tests, and a repertoire-size bias correction was applied to TCR pairs. In a later analysis, false discovery rates were estimated by permuting HLA or CMV assignments 20 times. A later analysis grouped co-occurring TCRs with DBSCAN, adding TCRdist sequence similarity when clustering within HLA-allele-positive subsets. Co-occurrence clustering excluded repertoires with fewer than 30,000 or more than 120,000 public chains, plus five with anomalous nucleotide sharing. TCRdb's version of the immuneACCESS table is confined to in-frame rearrangements and falls short of the full clone set. An unresolved V gene accounts for under half of the shortfall where checked; the remainder is of unknown origin. D and trimming were read from the DNA, whereas the V and J calls and clone size are those reported in that table. This sample gives about 170,000 clones in total; under 85% of them show up just once. 2% to 2.5% of the sample rests with the top ten.

The TCR comes from a human donor in good health. The chain is made from TRBV6-5 and TRBJ2-5; TRBD2 is a weak D gene call, 5 bases matching. Material for sequencing was PBMCs. The DNA reads TGTGCCAGCAGTGCACTAGTCCTGGGGACCCAGTACTTC. The translation is CASSALVLGTQYF.